This TCR beta chain is drawn from a study of blood T cell repertoires in COVID-19. The V gene lost 4 bases and the J gene lost 9 bases, with 19 bases spanning the gap. The germline V gene has CDR1 SGHNT and CDR2 YYREEE (reference sequence). The CDR3 extends over 14 amino acids. Clinical histories supplied by participants themselves formed the basis of cohort assignment. In Cohort 3, a recovered donor had either two negative PCRs, clearance, or symptom resolution. Authors' analysis steps: Researchers report that nucleated cell counts were estimated from reference gene primer amplification. The repertoire was sequenced with immunoSEQ multiplex PCR; TCRdb's copy has only in-frame clones and lacks some. V and J calls and clone size are those listed in that table; D and trimming were worked out from the DNA. The table lists 150,000 to 200,000 clones, around 89% of them singletons, with less than 8.5% in the top ten.

This clonotype was sampled from a woman aged 45-59 years who had recovered from COVID-19. Sequenced: PBMCs or T cells enriched from blood (not recorded which). V and J are TRBV5-4 and TRBJ1-1, with D unresolved. CDR3 sequence reads: CASSPVREAYKAFF. The CDR3 DNA is TGTGCCAGCAGCCCCGTAAGAGAGGCGTATAAAGCTTTCTTT.